Listed here are 14 T cell receptor beta chains from one sample, sequenced in a study of shared clonotypes between healthy human individuals. Using immunoSEQ multiplex PCR, the repertoire was profiled, and TCRdb retains in-frame clones only, with some absent. The table shows about 680,000 clones, with approximately 79% occurring only once. The specimen sequenced was memory CD4+ T cells sorted from blood. Subset here: CD45RA-negative fraction. Receptors were obtained from a young woman in good health.

The V gene is TRBV15, the J gene TRBJ2-2, with 11 bases matching TRBD2. The V segment lost 5 bases and the J segment 2 bases; nucleotides outside the gene matches: 13. Germline V lookup: CDR1 LNHNV, CDR2 YYDKDF (reference sequence). The CDR3 is 19 residues long. CDR3 in amino acids: CATSRNVVAGGSNTGELFF. The CDR3 region has the DNA TGTGCCACCAGCCGCAATGTAGTAGCGGGAGGGTCCAACACCGGGGAGCTGTTTTTT.

The chain uses TRBV7-9 and TRBJ1-3; no firm D call. This CDR3 contains 14 residues. Germline V gene sequence: CDR1 SEHNR, CDR2 FQNEAQ (reference sequence). V was clipped by 8 bases and J by 0 bases, with 11 bases between them. The CDR3 reads CASGPLFSGNTIYF. CDR3 bases: TGTGCCAGCGGACCACTATTCTCTGGAAACACCATATATTTT. Together with reference TRBV7-9 and TRBJ1-3, the CDR3 gives the full variable domain: DTGVSQNPRHKITKRGQNVTFRCDPISEHNRLYWYRQTLGQGPEFLTYFQNEAQLEKSRLLSDRFSAERPKGSFSTLEIQRTEQGDSAMYLCASGPLFSGNTIYFGEGSWLTVV.

CDR3 region: CASSLQRGANTGELFF. The CDR3 DNA sequence: TGTGCCAGCAGCTTACAGCGGGGCGCGAACACCGGGGAGCTGTTTTTT. The chain has TRBV7-7 and TRBJ2-2; 7 bases are a match to TRBD2. The CDR3 consists of 16 residues. The V segment lost 2 bases and the J segment 0 bases; nucleotides outside the gene matches: 3. CDR1 is SSHAT, CDR2 FNYEAQ, per germline (reference sequence).

The CDR3: CASSFNQGINQPQHF. DNA of the CDR3: TGTGCCAGCAGCTTTAACCAGGGGATCAATCAGCCCCAGCATTTT. The genes are TRBV7-9 and TRBJ1-5; D may be TRBD1 (6 bases). V was shortened by 3 bases and J by 3 bases, with 12 bases between the two germline ends. The CDR3 has 15 amino acids. CDR1 and CDR2 (germline): SEHNR, FQNEAQ (reference sequence). The full variable domain, its missing parts supplied by reference TRBV7-9 and TRBJ1-5, is DTGVSQNPRHKITKRGQNVTFRCDPISEHNRLYWYRQTLGQGPEFLTYFQNEAQLEKSRLLSDRFSAERPKGSFSTLEIQRTEQGDSAMYLCASSFNQGINQPQHFGDGTRLSIL.

Comment on this clone: Given a far larger clone just one base away, this is likely a sequencing read error. The chain is built from TRBV4-1 and TRBJ1-5, with D unclear. V was trimmed by 1 base and J by 4 bases, leaving 8 bases between them. This CDR3 has 14 amino acids. From germline, CDR1 is MGHRA and CDR2 YSYEKL. CDR3 amino acids: CASSQGEGNQPQHF. In nucleotides, the CDR3 is TGCGCCAGCAGCCAAGGCGAGGGTAATCAGCCCCAGCATTTT.

The gene calls are TRBV19 and TRBJ2-2; no definite D call. Trimming pared 7 bases from V and 5 bases from J, leaving 17 bases between. The CDR3 length is 15 residues. Germline lookup yields CDR1 LNHDA and CDR2 SQIVND (reference sequence). The CDR3 region is CASIPSSDGTGELFF. The CDR3 DNA follows: TGTGCCAGTATCCCCTCGTCGGACGGGACCGGGGAGCTGTTTTTT.

As concerns this clone: Other DNA sequences in this specimen translate into the identical CDR3. The gene calls are TRBV18 and TRBJ1-4; 8 nucleotides match TRBD1. The CDR3 is 14 amino acids. J gave up 7 bases and V 6 bases, and 7 bases lay outside the gene matches. Germline-derived CDR1 and CDR2 are KGHSH and LQKENI. The CDR3 region is CASSRGQGAEKLFF. As DNA, the CDR3 is TGTGCCAGCTCCCGAGGACAGGGTGCTGAAAAACTGTTTTTT.

The gene calls are TRBV28 and TRBJ2-1; D unclear. Between the trimmed V and J ends, which lost 5 bases and 1 base, there was a span of 15 bases. The CDR3 runs to 16 residues. Germline loops: CDR1 MDHEN, CDR2 SYDVKM. This CDR3 is CASSPRPRYSYNEQFF. CDR3 bases: TGTGCCAGCAGTCCGCGCCCGCGATATTCCTACAATGAGCAGTTCTTC.

This clone was recorded once. The V and J genes are TRBV6-5 and TRBJ2-6; D unresolved. Deletions cut 10 bases from V and 1 base from J, with 14 bases between. Germline V gene sequence: CDR1 MNHEY, CDR2 SVGAGI. The CDR3 length is 15 residues. The CDR3: CATQAQRSGANVLTF. CDR3 nucleotide sequence: TGTGCCACCCAGGCTCAAAGATCTGGGGCCAACGTCCTGACTTTC.

The chain joins TRBV7-9 to TRBJ2-7; 13 bases are shared with TRBD2. Trimming took 5 bases from V and 9 from J; bases not matched to a gene: 10. Germline lookup yields CDR1 SEHNR and CDR2 FQNEAQ (reference sequence). CDR3 length: 15 amino acids. The CDR3 region is CASSLDPGLAGMQYF. Written as DNA, the CDR3 is TGTGCCAGCAGCCTAGATCCGGGACTAGCGGGAATGCAGTACTTC.

The chain uses TRBV6-6 and TRBJ1-2, with D possibly matching TRBD1 (5 bases). This CDR3 contains 11 residues. Germline CDR1 MNHNY, CDR2 SVGAGI (reference sequence). Trimming shortened V by 6 bases and J by 9 bases, and 11 bases separated the two germline ends. The CDR3 DNA sequence: TGTGCCAGCAGCCCCGGGGCCCGCTACACCTTC. Its protein is CASSPGARYTF.

This clone was counted a single time. The chain joins TRBV10-1 to TRBJ2-7, with 14 bases lining up with TRBD2. The length of the CDR3 is 15 residues. The V gene's germline CDR1 is WNHNN and CDR2 SYGVQD (reference sequence). With 3 bases clipped from V and 4 bases from J, the junction kept 2 bases outside the gene matches. CDR3 nucleotide sequence: TGCGCCAGCAGTGACCGACTAGCGGGAGGGTACGAGCAGTACTTC. It codes for CASSDRLAGGYEQYF.

The chain is built from TRBV28 and TRBJ1-2; D call uncertain. The CDR3 length is 14 residues. The ends were cut back, 8 bases at V and 8 bases at J, with 21 bases in the middle. Germline loops: CDR1 MDHEN, CDR2 SYDVKM. Here the CDR3 reads CASAPSSALIGYTF. As DNA, the CDR3 is TGTGCCAGCGCCCCCTCGTCGGCGCTGATCGGCTACACCTTC.

The chain carries TRBV6-5 and TRBJ2-2; D not resolved. Trimming pared 6 bases from V and 8 bases from J, leaving 16 bases between. CDR1 is MNHEY, CDR2 SVGAGI, per germline. The CDR3 length is 14 residues. CDR3 sequence (DNA): TGTGCCAGCAGAGACGGGCCGCAAGTGGGGGAGCTGTTTTTT. It yields the protein CASRDGPQVGELFF.